A selection of T cell receptor beta chains follows, all from one sample in a study of cytomegalovirus exposure and HLA in healthy donors. Repertoires were generated with immunoSEQ multiplex PCR, while TCRdb's copy carries only in-frame clones and drops some. This repertoire shows 150,000 to 200,000 clones, around 80% found once; its top ten account for approximately 1.8%. Sequenced sample: PBMCs. Receptors originate from a man between 18 and 29 years old in good health and CMV-seronegative. The CDR3 runs from the conserved cysteine through the conserved F or W. A D gene is named only where the DNA matches it firmly. Some rows mark clone size as missing; the rest say once, few, many or name a class of expanded clone.

CDR3nt: TGTGCTAGCAGCCCAAGCGAGCGACCAAGTTACGAGCAGTACTTC
CDR3aa: CASSPSERPSYEQYF
abundance: .
v_gene: TRBV7-7
d_gene: .
j_gene: TRBJ2-7

CDR3nt: TGCGCCAGCAGCCAAGATCCGACAGGGGCGGTAGCCAAAAACATTCAGTACTTC
CDR3aa: CASSQDPTGAVAKNIQYF
abundance: .
v_gene: TRBV4-3
d_gene: TRBD1
j_gene: TRBJ2-4

CDR3nt: TGTGCCAGCAGCTCCGGACAGGGGGCTGGCTCTGGGGCCAACGTCCTGACTTTC
CDR3aa: CASSSGQGAGSGANVLTF
abundance: .
v_gene: TRBV11-3
d_gene: TRBD1
j_gene: TRBJ2-6

CDR3nt: TGTGCCAGCAGTTACTCATGGGGGGGCAAGGGCTACACCTTC
CDR3aa: CASSYSWGGKGYTF
abundance: .
v_gene: TRBV6-5
d_gene: .
j_gene: TRBJ1-2

CDR3nt: TGTGCCAGTAATTCGCAGCCCCAGCATTTT
CDR3aa: CASNSQPQHF
abundance: .
v_gene: TRBV19
d_gene: .
j_gene: TRBJ1-5

CDR3nt: TGTGCCAGCAGGGGACTAGCGTTTAACAATGAGCAGTTCTTC
CDR3aa: CASRGLAFNNEQFF
abundance: .
v_gene: TRBV27
d_gene: TRBD2
j_gene: TRBJ2-1

CDR3nt: TGTGCCAGCAGCGTAGAAGGAGGGCGGGGGGCCACAGATACGCAGTATTTT
CDR3aa: CASSVEGGRGATDTQYF
abundance: .
v_gene: TRBV9
d_gene: TRBD2
j_gene: TRBJ2-3

CDR3nt: TGTGCCAGCAGTTTAATGGCTAGCGGGAACAATGAGCAGTTCTTC
CDR3aa: CASSLMASGNNEQFF
abundance: few
v_gene: TRBV27
d_gene: TRBD2
j_gene: TRBJ2-1

CDR3nt: TGTGCCAGCAGCTTTTCGCTTTTTGGAGCCTACGAGCAGTTCTTC
CDR3aa: CASSFSLFGAYEQFF
abundance: .
v_gene: TRBV11-2
d_gene: .
j_gene: TRBJ2-1

CDR3nt: TGTGCCAGCAGTTCTTATACTCGGACAAGCACAGATACGCAGTATTTT
CDR3aa: CASSSYTRTSTDTQYF
abundance: .
v_gene: TRBV27
d_gene: .
j_gene: TRBJ2-3

CDR3nt: TGTGCCTGGACGAGGGGACAGGCTTTGCAGAAGCAGTACTTC
CDR3aa: CAWTRGQALQKQYF
abundance: .
v_gene: TRBV30
d_gene: TRBD1
j_gene: TRBJ2-7

CDR3nt: TGTGCCAGCAGCTTGTTCGGGGAGACCCAGTACTTC
CDR3aa: CASSLFGETQYF
abundance: .
v_gene: TRBV5-4
d_gene: .
j_gene: TRBJ2-5

CDR3nt: TGTGCCAGCAGTTTAGCCAGGGGTCTCGGTGGCTACACCTTC
CDR3aa: CASSLARGLGGYTF
abundance: .
v_gene: TRBV28
d_gene: .
j_gene: TRBJ1-2

CDR3nt: TGTGCCAGCAGTTATTGGTCCGGACAGGTCGAAAAACTGTTTTTT
CDR3aa: CASSYWSGQVEKLFF
abundance: .
v_gene: TRBV6-5
d_gene: TRBD1
j_gene: TRBJ1-4

CDR3nt: TGTGCCAGCAGTTTATCCGGGTCCAGGGCTAGAGGCTACACCTTC
CDR3aa: CASSLSGSRARGYTF
abundance: .
v_gene: TRBV27
d_gene: .
j_gene: TRBJ1-2

CDR3nt: TGTGCCAGCAGCTTTGTTCAGGGCACAGATACGCAGTATTTT
CDR3aa: CASSFVQGTDTQYF
abundance: .
v_gene: TRBV7-9
d_gene: .
j_gene: TRBJ2-3

CDR3nt: TGCGCCAGCAGCATGGATCGGGGGGGCGCCGGAAACACCATATATTTT
CDR3aa: CASSMDRGGAGNTIYF
abundance: .
v_gene: TRBV5-1
d_gene: .
j_gene: TRBJ1-3

CDR3nt: TGTGCCAGCAGCCCCGTCTACACAGATACGCAGTATTTT
CDR3aa: CASSPVYTDTQYF
abundance: .
v_gene: TRBV7-2
d_gene: .
j_gene: TRBJ2-3

CDR3nt: TGTGCCAGCAGCGTAGGAGCGGGAGGTGCCTACAATGAGCAGTTCTTC
CDR3aa: CASSVGAGGAYNEQFF
abundance: .
v_gene: TRBV9
d_gene: TRBD2
j_gene: TRBJ2-1

CDR3nt: TGCGCCAGCAGCTTGGGGTCAGTCCAAGAGACCCAGTACTTC
CDR3aa: CASSLGSVQETQYF
abundance: .
v_gene: TRBV5-1
d_gene: .
j_gene: TRBJ2-5

CDR3nt: TGTGCCAGCAGTGAACTCGGGACAGACCCCTTGTATCAGCCCCAGCATTTT
CDR3aa: CASSELGTDPLYQPQHF
abundance: .
v_gene: TRBV2
d_gene: TRBD1
j_gene: TRBJ1-5

CDR3nt: TGTGCCAGCAGCTCCGGACAGGGGCTGGAAAAACTGTTTTTT
CDR3aa: CASSSGQGLEKLFF
abundance: .
v_gene: TRBV7-9
d_gene: TRBD1
j_gene: TRBJ1-4

CDR3nt: TGCGCCAGCAGCGATCAGGGGTACGAGCAGTACTTC
CDR3aa: CASSDQGYEQYF
abundance: few
v_gene: TRBV5-1
d_gene: .
j_gene: TRBJ2-7

CDR3nt: TGTGCCAGCAGCTTGACAGGGCGGGAGAACACTGAAGCTTTCTTT
CDR3aa: CASSLTGRENTEAFF
abundance: .
v_gene: TRBV11-2
d_gene: TRBD1
j_gene: TRBJ1-1

CDR3nt: TGCGCCAGCAGCACAGGACAGGGGGCGGCTGGGGCCAACGTCCTGACTTTC
CDR3aa: CASSTGQGAAGANVLTF
abundance: .
v_gene: TRBV5-1
d_gene: TRBD1
j_gene: TRBJ2-6

CDR3nt: TGTGCCAGTAGCCGCGGGGGGAGCTCCTATAATTCACCCCTCCACTTT
CDR3aa: CASSRGGSSYNSPLHF
abundance: .
v_gene: TRBV19
d_gene: .
j_gene: TRBJ1-6

CDR3nt: TGTGCCAGCAGTTACTCGACAGGGACTCAGCCCCAGCATTTT
CDR3aa: CASSYSTGTQPQHF
abundance: once
v_gene: TRBV6-5
d_gene: TRBD1
j_gene: TRBJ1-5

CDR3nt: TGCAGCGTTGTACCCGAACTGGCGGACAATGAGCAGTTCTTC
CDR3aa: CSVVPELADNEQFF
abundance: .
v_gene: TRBV29-1
d_gene: .
j_gene: TRBJ2-1

CDR3nt: TGTGCCAGCAGAAGGTGGGACTCCAACACAGATACGCAGTATTTT
CDR3aa: CASRRWDSNTDTQYF
abundance: .
v_gene: TRBV6-5
d_gene: .
j_gene: TRBJ2-3

CDR3nt: TGCAGCGCTGGGAGGAACGATGAAGCTTTCTTT
CDR3aa: CSAGRNDEAFF
abundance: .
v_gene: TRBV29-1
d_gene: .
j_gene: TRBJ1-1

CDR3nt: TGTGCCAGCAGGACGACAGGGATGGCTGAAGCTTTCTTT
CDR3aa: CASRTTGMAEAFF
abundance: .
v_gene: TRBV27
d_gene: TRBD1
j_gene: TRBJ1-1

CDR3nt: TGTGCCAGCAGCTTAGGATCAGGCCAATACGAGCAGTACTTC
CDR3aa: CASSLGSGQYEQYF
abundance: few
v_gene: TRBV7-6
d_gene: .
j_gene: TRBJ2-7

CDR3nt: TGTGCCACCAGCAGAGCGGTTGTAGCATGGGATCAGCCCCAGCATTTT
CDR3aa: CATSRAVVAWDQPQHF
abundance: .
v_gene: TRBV15
d_gene: .
j_gene: TRBJ1-5

CDR3nt: TGTGCCAGCAGTTACTCCGGGACAGGGGATTATGGCTACACCTTC
CDR3aa: CASSYSGTGDYGYTF
abundance: once
v_gene: TRBV6-6
d_gene: TRBD1
j_gene: TRBJ1-2

CDR3nt: TGTGCCAGCAGCTTTACGGGGTCCACTGAAGCTTTCTTT
CDR3aa: CASSFTGSTEAFF
abundance: few
v_gene: TRBV7-3
d_gene: .
j_gene: TRBJ1-1

CDR3nt: TGTGCCAGCAGCTTAAGGGGCTATGGAAACACCATATATTTT
CDR3aa: CASSLRGYGNTIYF
abundance: .
v_gene: TRBV7-8
d_gene: .
j_gene: TRBJ1-3

CDR3nt: TGTGCCAGCAGGGGTTTGCGGCTCTCTGGAAACACCATATATTTT
CDR3aa: CASRGLRLSGNTIYF
abundance: .
v_gene: TRBV2
d_gene: .
j_gene: TRBJ1-3

CDR3nt: TGTGCCAGCAGCTTTCGCGGGGCCTACTCCTACGAGCAGTACTTC
CDR3aa: CASSFRGAYSYEQYF
abundance: .
v_gene: TRBV11-2
d_gene: .
j_gene: TRBJ2-7

CDR3nt: TGTGCCAGTAGCGACAGGGGCATAAATCAGCCCCAGCATTTT
CDR3aa: CASSDRGINQPQHF
abundance: .
v_gene: TRBV19
d_gene: TRBD1
j_gene: TRBJ1-5

CDR3nt: TGTGCCAGCAGCTTGACAGGGATTAATGAAAAACTGTTTTTT
CDR3aa: CASSLTGINEKLFF
abundance: .
v_gene: TRBV5-6
d_gene: .
j_gene: TRBJ1-4

CDR3nt: TGTGCCAGCAGCGTAGCTACGGGTAGCGGGAGTCAACAGTTCTTC
CDR3aa: CASSVATGSGSQQFF
abundance: .
v_gene: TRBV9
d_gene: TRBD2
j_gene: TRBJ2-1

CDR3nt: TGTGCCAGCAGTATAAACAGGGGGACCACTGAAGCTTTCTTT
CDR3aa: CASSINRGTTEAFF
abundance: .
v_gene: TRBV6-1
d_gene: TRBD1
j_gene: TRBJ1-1

CDR3nt: TGTGCCAGCAGGGGACAGGCTTTTCCTGAAGCTTTCTTT
CDR3aa: CASRGQAFPEAFF
abundance: .
v_gene: TRBV2
d_gene: TRBD1
j_gene: TRBJ1-1

CDR3nt: TGTGCCAACAGCTTCTTGGGGGGGGCGATTACCTACGAGCAGTACTTC
CDR3aa: CANSFLGGAITYEQYF
abundance: .
v_gene: TRBV5-6
d_gene: .
j_gene: TRBJ2-7

CDR3nt: TGTGCCAGCACATCTAGCGGGAGGCAGCTTTCCAATGAGCAGTTCTTC
CDR3aa: CASTSSGRQLSNEQFF
abundance: .
v_gene: TRBV28
d_gene: TRBD2
j_gene: TRBJ2-1

CDR3nt: TGTGCCAGCAGCTTCGGACAGGGTAACACAGATACGCAGTATTTT
CDR3aa: CASSFGQGNTDTQYF
abundance: .
v_gene: TRBV7-2
d_gene: TRBD1
j_gene: TRBJ2-3

CDR3nt: TGTGCCAGCAGCTCAGGGGTAGGGGGTAATCAGCCCCAGCATTTT
CDR3aa: CASSSGVGGNQPQHF
abundance: .
v_gene: TRBV5-8
d_gene: .
j_gene: TRBJ1-5

CDR3nt: TGCGCCAGCAGCTTGTCGCAGGAAATACACACCGGGGAGCTGTTTTTT
CDR3aa: CASSLSQEIHTGELFF
abundance: .
v_gene: TRBV5-1
d_gene: .
j_gene: TRBJ2-2

CDR3nt: TGCGCCAGCAGCCACGGGACAGGGAAAGGCGAGCAGTACTTC
CDR3aa: CASSHGTGKGEQYF
abundance: .
v_gene: TRBV4-3
d_gene: TRBD1
j_gene: TRBJ2-7

CDR3nt: TGTGCCAGCTCACCAGGGCAGGGGTCCTACAATGAGCAGTTCTTC
CDR3aa: CASSPGQGSYNEQFF
abundance: .
v_gene: TRBV18
d_gene: .
j_gene: TRBJ2-1

CDR3nt: TGTGCCAGCCGAGGCCCGCGGGACAATGAGCAGTTCTTC
CDR3aa: CASRGPRDNEQFF
abundance: .
v_gene: TRBV19
d_gene: .
j_gene: TRBJ2-1

CDR3nt: TGTGCCAGCAGCTTGGCAGCCCTCGAGACTTACGAGCAGTACTTC
CDR3aa: CASSLAALETYEQYF
abundance: few
v_gene: TRBV5-4
d_gene: .
j_gene: TRBJ2-7

CDR3nt: TGTGCCAGCAGCGTAGCTACGGGGGGACAGGGACGCAACTATGGCTACACCTTC
CDR3aa: CASSVATGGQGRNYGYTF
abundance: .
v_gene: TRBV9
d_gene: TRBD1
j_gene: TRBJ1-2

CDR3nt: TGTGCCACCAGCAGAGATCAAGGACTAGCGAACACAGATACGCAGTATTTT
CDR3aa: CATSRDQGLANTDTQYF
abundance: .
v_gene: TRBV15
d_gene: TRBD2
j_gene: TRBJ2-3

CDR3nt: TGTGCCAGCAGTTCTCCACGGACAGGGGAGAGGGAGACCCAGTACTTC
CDR3aa: CASSSPRTGERETQYF
abundance: once
v_gene: TRBV28
d_gene: TRBD1
j_gene: TRBJ2-5

CDR3nt: TGCGCCAGCAGTGAGTCTTCCGGGTCGGAGCTGTTTTTT
CDR3aa: CASSESSGSELFF
abundance: .
v_gene: TRBV10-1
d_gene: .
j_gene: TRBJ2-2

CDR3nt: TGTGCTAGCAGCTTAAGTCAGGGGACCTACGAGCAGTACTTC
CDR3aa: CASSLSQGTYEQYF
abundance: .
v_gene: TRBV7-7
d_gene: .
j_gene: TRBJ2-7

CDR3nt: TGTGCCTGGACTGCTACTGGGAGAGCTGGGGCCAACGTCCTGACTTTC
CDR3aa: CAWTATGRAGANVLTF
abundance: .
v_gene: TRBV30
d_gene: .
j_gene: TRBJ2-6

CDR3nt: TGTGCCAGCAGTCGGAGGCGCGAGCAGTACTTC
CDR3aa: CASSRRREQYF
abundance: .
v_gene: TRBV28
d_gene: .
j_gene: TRBJ2-7